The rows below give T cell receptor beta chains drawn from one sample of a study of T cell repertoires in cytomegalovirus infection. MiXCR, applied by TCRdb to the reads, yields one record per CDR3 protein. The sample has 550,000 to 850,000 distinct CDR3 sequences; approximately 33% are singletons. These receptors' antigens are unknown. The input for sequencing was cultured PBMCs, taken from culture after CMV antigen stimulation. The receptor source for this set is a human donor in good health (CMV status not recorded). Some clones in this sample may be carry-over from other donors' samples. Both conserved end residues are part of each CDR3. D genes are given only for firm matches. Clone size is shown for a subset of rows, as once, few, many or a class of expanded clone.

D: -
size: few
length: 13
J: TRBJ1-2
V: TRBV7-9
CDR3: CASSFNGREDYTF
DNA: TGTGCCAGCAGCTTCAATGGCAGGGAAGACTACACCTTC

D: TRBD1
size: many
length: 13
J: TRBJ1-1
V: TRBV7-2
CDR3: CASSLDRGTEAFF
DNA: TGTGCCAGCAGCTTAGACAGGGGCACTGAAGCTTTCTTT

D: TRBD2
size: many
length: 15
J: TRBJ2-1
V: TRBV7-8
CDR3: CASNPERGAYNEQFF
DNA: TGTGCCAGCAACCCCGAACGGGGGGCCTACAATGAGCAGTTCTTC

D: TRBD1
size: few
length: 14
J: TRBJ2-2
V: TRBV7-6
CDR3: CASSLGQGPGELFF
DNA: TGTGCCAGCAGCTTAGGACAGGGGCCCGGGGAGCTGTTTTTT

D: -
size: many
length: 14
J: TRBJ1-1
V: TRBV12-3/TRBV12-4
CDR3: CASSLWGMGTEAFF
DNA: TGTGCCAGCAGTTTATGGGGTATGGGGACTGAAGCTTTCTTT

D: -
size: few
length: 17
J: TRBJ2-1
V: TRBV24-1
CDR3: CATSDFLARAFNNEQFF
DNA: TGTGCCACCAGTGATTTTCTGGCTAGGGCTTTTAACAATGAGCAGTTCTTC

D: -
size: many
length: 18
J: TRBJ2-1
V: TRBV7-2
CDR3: CASSFTSFSGSSYNEQFF
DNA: TGTGCCAGCAGCTTCACTAGCTTTAGCGGTAGCTCCTACAATGAGCAGTTCTTC

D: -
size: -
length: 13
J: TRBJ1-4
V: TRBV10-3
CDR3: CATHPGINEKLFF
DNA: TGTGCCACTCATCCGGGAATTAATGAAAAACTGTTTTTT

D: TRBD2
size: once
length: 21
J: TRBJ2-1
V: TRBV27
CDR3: CASSLPPLGTSGMGWVVEQFF
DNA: TGTGCCAGCAGTTTACCTCCCCTCGGGACTAGCGGGATGGGGTGGGTTGTTGAGCAGTTCTTC

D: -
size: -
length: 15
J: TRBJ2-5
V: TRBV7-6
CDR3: CASSLDPGMQETQYF
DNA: TGTGCCAGCAGCTTAGACCCGGGGATGCAAGAGACCCAGTACTTC

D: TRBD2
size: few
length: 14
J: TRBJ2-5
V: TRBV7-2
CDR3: CATARLAGGETQYF
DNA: TGTGCCACGGCCCGGCTAGCGGGAGGGGAGACCCAGTACTTC

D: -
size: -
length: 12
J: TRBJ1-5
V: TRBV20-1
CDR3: CSARAGGQPQHF
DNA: TGCAGTGCTAGAGCGGGCGGCCAGCCCCAGCATTTT

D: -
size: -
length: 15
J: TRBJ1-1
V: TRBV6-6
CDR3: CASSYSSTANTEAFF
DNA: TGTGCCAGCAGTTACTCGTCGACAGCGAACACTGAAGCTTTCTTT

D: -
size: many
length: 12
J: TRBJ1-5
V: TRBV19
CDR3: CASSSGDQPQHF
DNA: TGTGCCAGTAGCTCAGGGGATCAGCCCCAGCATTTT

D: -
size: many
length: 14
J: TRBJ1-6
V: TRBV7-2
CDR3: CASSLGAARSPLHF
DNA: TGTGCCAGCAGCTTAGGGGCAGCACGGTCACCCCTCCACTTT

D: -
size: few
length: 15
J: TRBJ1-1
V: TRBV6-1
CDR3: CASSETGSRYTEAFF
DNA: TGTGCCAGCAGTGAAACCGGCAGCCGATACACTGAAGCTTTCTTT

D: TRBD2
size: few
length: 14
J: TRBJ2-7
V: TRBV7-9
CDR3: CASSSREGNYEQYF
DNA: TGTGCCAGCAGCTCTAGGGAGGGCAACTACGAGCAGTACTTC

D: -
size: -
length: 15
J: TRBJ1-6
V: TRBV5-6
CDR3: CASNFRVGGSSPLHF
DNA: TGTGCCAGCAACTTCAGGGTCGGCGGGAGTTCACCCCTCCACTTT

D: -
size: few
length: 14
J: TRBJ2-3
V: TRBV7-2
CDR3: CASSFLRGGDTQYF
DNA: TGTGCCAGCAGCTTCCTCCGTGGGGGAGATACGCAGTATTTT

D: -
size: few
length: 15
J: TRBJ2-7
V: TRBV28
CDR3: CASTPGGDSSYEQYF
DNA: TGTGCCAGCACTCCCGGGGGGGACAGCTCCTACGAGCAGTACTTC

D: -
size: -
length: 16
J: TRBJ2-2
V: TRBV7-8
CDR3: CASSLVGTGNVGELFF
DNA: TGTGCCAGCAGCTTAGTTGGGACGGGCAACGTCGGGGAGCTGTTTTTT

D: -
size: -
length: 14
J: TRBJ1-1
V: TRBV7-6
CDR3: CASAGPPTGTEAFF
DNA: TGTGCCAGCGCCGGGCCCCCTACGGGCACTGAAGCTTTCTTT

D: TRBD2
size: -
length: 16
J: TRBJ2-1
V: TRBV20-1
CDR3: CSAPRPTSGSGNEQFF
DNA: TGCAGTGCCCCCCGGCCGACTAGCGGGAGTGGCAATGAGCAGTTCTTC

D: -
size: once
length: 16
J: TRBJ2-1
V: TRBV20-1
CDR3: CSARTPGTPMINEQFF
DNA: TGCAGTGCTAGAACCCCCGGGACCCCGATGATCAATGAGCAGTTCTTC

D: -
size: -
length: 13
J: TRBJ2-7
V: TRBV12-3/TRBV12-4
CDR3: CASTSGRDYEQYF
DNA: TGTGCCAGCACCTCAGGCCGGGACTACGAGCAGTACTTC

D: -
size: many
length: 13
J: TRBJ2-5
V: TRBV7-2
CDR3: CASRLAPPETQYF
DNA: TGTGCCAGTCGTTTAGCGCCCCCAGAGACCCAGTACTTC

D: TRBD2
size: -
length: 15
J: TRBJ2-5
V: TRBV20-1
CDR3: CSARDTRTSGETQYF
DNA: TGCAGTGCTAGAGATACCCGGACTAGCGGAGAGACCCAGTACTTC

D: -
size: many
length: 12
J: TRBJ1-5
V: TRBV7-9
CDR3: CASSLDDQPQHF
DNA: TGTGCCAGCAGCTTAGATGATCAGCCCCAGCATTTT

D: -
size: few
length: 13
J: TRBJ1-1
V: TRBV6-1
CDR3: CASRLVQGPEAFF
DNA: TGTGCCAGCAGACTCGTACAGGGTCCTGAAGCTTTCTTT

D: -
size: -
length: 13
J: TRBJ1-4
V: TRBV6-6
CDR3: CASGAQPNEKLFF
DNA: TGTGCCAGCGGGGCGCAGCCTAATGAAAAACTGTTTTTT

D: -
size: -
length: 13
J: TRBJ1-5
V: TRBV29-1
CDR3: CSVEVGRDQPQHF
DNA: TGCAGCGTTGAAGTAGGGAGGGATCAGCCCCAGCATTTT

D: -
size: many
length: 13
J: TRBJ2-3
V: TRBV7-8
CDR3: CASGGAQGDTQYF
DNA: TGTGCCAGCGGCGGGGCTCAGGGAGATACGCAGTATTTT

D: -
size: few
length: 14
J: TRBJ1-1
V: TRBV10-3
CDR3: CAIKPDLLKTEAFF
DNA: TGTGCCATCAAGCCCGACCTTCTCAAGACTGAAGCTTTCTTT

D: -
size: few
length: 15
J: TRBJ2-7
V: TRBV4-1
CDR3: CASSRHRDNTYEQYF
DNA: TGCGCCAGCAGCCGGCACCGGGATAATACCTACGAGCAGTACTTC

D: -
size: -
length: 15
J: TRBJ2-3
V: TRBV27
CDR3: CASSTTGLFTDTQYF
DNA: TGTGCCAGCAGTACCACAGGGCTTTTCACAGATACGCAGTATTTT

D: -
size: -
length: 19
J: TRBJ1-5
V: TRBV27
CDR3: CASSSKFRDPHYSNQPQHF
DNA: TGTGCCAGCAGTTCAAAATTCCGGGACCCACATTATAGCAATCAGCCCCAGCATTTT

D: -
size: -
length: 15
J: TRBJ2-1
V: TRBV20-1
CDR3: CSASEGVGSYNEQFF
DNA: TGCAGTGCTAGCGAGGGGGTAGGATCCTACAATGAGCAGTTCTTC

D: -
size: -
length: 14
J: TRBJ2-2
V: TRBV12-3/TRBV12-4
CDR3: CASSPWANTGELFF
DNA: TGTGCCAGCAGTCCTTGGGCGAACACCGGGGAGCTGTTTTTT

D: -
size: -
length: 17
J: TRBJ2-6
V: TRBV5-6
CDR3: CASSLSPTGSGANVLTF
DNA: TGTGCCAGCAGCCTGTCTCCCACAGGCTCTGGGGCCAACGTCCTGACTTTC

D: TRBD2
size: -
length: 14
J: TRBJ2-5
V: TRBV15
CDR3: CATSRGGGGETQYF
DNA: TGTGCCACCAGCAGGGGTGGGGGGGGAGAGACCCAGTACTTC

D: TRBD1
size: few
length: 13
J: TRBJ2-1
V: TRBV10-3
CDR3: CATQGQGLFEQFF
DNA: TGTGCCACCCAGGGACAGGGACTCTTTGAGCAGTTCTTC

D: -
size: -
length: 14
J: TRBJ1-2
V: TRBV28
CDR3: CASSTPGGSRGYTF
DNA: TGTGCCAGCAGTACCCCCGGGGGCTCACGGGGCTACACCTTC

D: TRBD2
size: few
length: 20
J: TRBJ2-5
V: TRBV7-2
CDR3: CASSPVPGLAGGSNQETQYF
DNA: TGTGCCAGCAGCCCAGTACCCGGACTTGCGGGAGGGTCCAACCAAGAGACCCAGTACTTC

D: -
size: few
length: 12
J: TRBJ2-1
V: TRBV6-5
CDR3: CASTSTYNEQFF
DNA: TGTGCCAGCACCTCCACCTACAATGAGCAGTTCTTC

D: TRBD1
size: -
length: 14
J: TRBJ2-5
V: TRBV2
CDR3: CASSPLQGSETQYF
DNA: TGTGCCAGCAGCCCCTTACAGGGGTCAGAGACCCAGTACTTC

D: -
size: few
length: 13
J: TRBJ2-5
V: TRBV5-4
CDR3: CASSSHGEKTQYF
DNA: TGTGCCAGCAGCTCCCATGGTGAAAAGACCCAGTACTTC

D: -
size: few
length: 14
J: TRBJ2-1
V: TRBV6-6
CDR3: CASSYLDRREGQFF
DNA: TGTGCCAGCAGTTACCTGGACAGGAGGGAAGGGCAGTTCTTC

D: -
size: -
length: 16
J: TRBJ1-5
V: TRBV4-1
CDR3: CASSQMARVSNQPQHF
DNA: TGCGCCAGCAGCCAAATGGCCAGGGTGAGCAATCAGCCCCAGCATTTT

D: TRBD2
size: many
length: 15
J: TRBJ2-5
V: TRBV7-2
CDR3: CASSQRAGGQETQYF
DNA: TGTGCCAGCAGCCAACGTGCGGGGGGGCAAGAGACCCAGTACTTC

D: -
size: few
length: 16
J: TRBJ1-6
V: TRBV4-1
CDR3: CASSPQGREYNSPLHF
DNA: TGCGCCAGCAGCCCACAGGGCCGGGAATATAATTCACCCCTCCACTTT

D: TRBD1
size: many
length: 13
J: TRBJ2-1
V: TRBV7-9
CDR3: CASSWGQINEQFF
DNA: TGTGCCAGCAGCTGGGGACAGATTAATGAGCAGTTCTTC

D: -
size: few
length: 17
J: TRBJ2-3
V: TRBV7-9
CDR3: CASSLEGVGRSTDTQYF
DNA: TGTGCCAGCAGCCTAGAAGGGGTCGGACGGAGCACAGATACGCAGTATTTT

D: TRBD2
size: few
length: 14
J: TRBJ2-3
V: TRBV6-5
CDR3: CASAPGGGADTQYF
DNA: TGTGCCTCCGCCCCCGGGGGGGGCGCAGATACGCAGTATTTT

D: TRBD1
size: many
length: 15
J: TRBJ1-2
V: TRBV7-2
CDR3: CASSRGQGASYGYTF
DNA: TGTGCCAGCAGCCGCGGACAGGGGGCAAGCTATGGCTACACCTTC

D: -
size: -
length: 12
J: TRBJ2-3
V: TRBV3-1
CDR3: CASSLDQDTQYF
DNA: TGTGCCAGCAGCTTAGACCAAGATACGCAGTATTTT

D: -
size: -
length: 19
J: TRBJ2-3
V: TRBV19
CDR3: CASSIDKVLDRQSTDTQYF
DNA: TGTGCCAGTAGTATAGATAAAGTTCTTGACAGGCAAAGCACAGATACGCAGTATTTT

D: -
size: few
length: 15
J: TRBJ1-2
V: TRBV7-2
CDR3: CASSPLRGSNYGYTF
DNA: TGTGCCAGCAGCCCCCTGCGAGGCTCTAACTATGGCTACACCTTC